This T cell receptor beta chain was sequenced for a study of blood T cell repertoires in COVID-19. Assay used: immunoSEQ multiplex PCR; TCRdb lists only in-frame clones, some missing. The table lists about 260,000 clones, more than 70% of them singletons. This CDR3 is built from 17 residues. Germline values: CDR1 MNHEY, CDR2 SMNVEV (reference sequence). Trimming shortened V by 1 base and J by 0 bases, and 16 bases separated the two germline ends. The sequence derives from a woman in her thirties with COVID-19, enrolled during active disease. Sequencing was performed on peripheral blood. The rearrangement uses TRBV27 and TRBJ2-7; a possible D gene is TRBD2 (5 bases). The CDR3 region is CASSLFGRGTSSYEQYF. As DNA, the CDR3 is TGTGCCAGCAGTTTATTCGGTCGGGGTACTAGCTCCTACGAGCAGTACTTC.